This T cell receptor (beta chain) was recorded in a study of blood T cell repertoires in COVID-19. Study-level background: Some COVID-19 samples were acute and others convalescent; all came from the United States, Italy and Spain. In each case, the material was cDNA or gDNA derived from T cells, B-cell-depleted T cells, or PBMCs.

CDR1 and CDR2 (germline): MNHEY, SMNVEV (reference sequence). The ends lost 0 bases at V and 2 bases at J; junction bases unmatched: 11. The CDR3 runs to 19 residues. Seattle enrolled patients during active infection and tracked them longitudinally. Original handling: It was from reference gene primer amplification that nucleated cell counts were estimated. Sequenced by immunoSEQ multiplex PCR; TCRdb stores in-frame clones only, minus some. That table supplies the V and J calls and clone size; D and trimming were determined from the DNA. This table holds around 130,000 clones, less than 90% found once.

The sequence derives from a man younger than 45 with COVID-19, enrolled during active disease. The chain joins TRBV27 to TRBJ2-3; 10 nucleotides match TRBD2. The sample taken for sequencing was peripheral blood. This CDR3 reads CASSLSIVAGLAVTDTQYF. In nucleotides, the CDR3 is TGTGCCAGCAGTTTATCGATCGTTGCCGGACTAGCGGTCACAGATACGCAGTATTTT.